These T cell receptor beta chains were read from a single sample in a study of spatial heterogeneity in lung cancer. TCRdb recomputed calls from the 5' RACE reads with MiXCR, one row per CDR3 protein. The data show roughly 39,000 distinct CDR3 sequences, approximately 6.3% seen once. Here the sequenced sample was PBMCs, taken at surgery. The origin of the receptors is a male donor with early-stage non-small cell lung cancer. CDR3s include the opening cysteine and the closing phenylalanine or tryptophan. Fields, in order: J gene, clone size, V gene, D gene, CDR3 protein, CDR3 DNA. D genes are given only for firm matches. Clone size, where shown, is once, few, many, or a class for clones that have expanded.

j_call: TRBJ2-7
clone_size: NA
v_call: TRBV5-4
d_call: TRBD1
cdr3_aa: CASNRDSSSYEQYF
cdr3_nt: TGTGCCAGCAACCGGGACAGTAGCTCCTACGAGCAGTACTTC

j_call: TRBJ1-2
clone_size: NA
v_call: TRBV4-3
d_call: NA
cdr3_aa: CASSQDLSPSRVYGYTF
cdr3_nt: TGCGCCAGCAGCCAAGATTTATCCCCCTCCAGGGTTTATGGCTACACCTTC

j_call: TRBJ2-3
clone_size: NA
v_call: TRBV7-8
d_call: TRBD1
cdr3_aa: CASSPMGQGAFPESTDTQYF
cdr3_nt: TGTGCCAGCAGCCCGATGGGACAGGGGGCCTTTCCCGAATCCACAGATACGCAGTATTTT

j_call: TRBJ1-1
clone_size: many
v_call: TRBV10-3
d_call: NA
cdr3_aa: CAITETENTEAFF
cdr3_nt: TGTGCCATCACCGAAACAGAGAACACTGAAGCTTTCTTT

j_call: TRBJ1-6
clone_size: many
v_call: TRBV28
d_call: TRBD1
cdr3_aa: CASSSTGAHLNSPLHF
cdr3_nt: TGTGCCAGCAGTTCCACAGGGGCCCATTTGAATTCACCCCTCCACTTT

j_call: TRBJ1-2
clone_size: many
v_call: TRBV2
d_call: NA
cdr3_aa: CASSESSRQLQGYTF
cdr3_nt: TGTGCCAGCAGTGAGAGTTCTCGGCAGCTTCAGGGCTACACCTTC

j_call: TRBJ1-1
clone_size: many
v_call: TRBV27
d_call: TRBD1
cdr3_aa: CASSSQGARATEAFF
cdr3_nt: TGTGCCAGCAGTTCCCAGGGGGCCCGTGCCACTGAAGCTTTCTTT

j_call: TRBJ1-2
clone_size: many
v_call: TRBV4-1
d_call: TRBD1
cdr3_aa: CASRRDRDGSQYGYTF
cdr3_nt: TGCGCCAGCAGACGGGACAGGGACGGGTCTCAGTATGGCTACACCTTC

j_call: TRBJ2-5
clone_size: many
v_call: TRBV6-2/TRBV6-3
d_call: TRBD1
cdr3_aa: CASSYSAGQGRIETQYF
cdr3_nt: TGTGCCAGCAGTTACAGTGCCGGACAGGGGCGGATAGAGACCCAGTACTTC

j_call: TRBJ2-2
clone_size: once
v_call: TRBV29-1
d_call: NA
cdr3_aa: CSVVKGNTGELFF
cdr3_nt: TGCAGCGTCGTTAAGGGGAACACCGGGGAGCTGTTTTTT

j_call: TRBJ2-5
clone_size: many
v_call: TRBV20-1
d_call: NA
cdr3_aa: CSARDGKDSGAEETQYF
cdr3_nt: TGCAGTGCTAGAGACGGGAAGGACAGCGGGGCAGAAGAGACCCAGTACTTC

j_call: TRBJ2-5
clone_size: NA
v_call: TRBV5-4
d_call: TRBD1
cdr3_aa: CASSVRTGEGRETQYF
cdr3_nt: TGTGCCAGCAGCGTAAGAACAGGGGAAGGAAGAGAGACCCAGTACTTC

j_call: TRBJ2-6
clone_size: many
v_call: TRBV2
d_call: TRBD1
cdr3_aa: CASSVAGGTGANVLTF
cdr3_nt: TGTGCCAGCAGTGTGGCAGGGGGCACTGGGGCCAACGTCCTGACTTTC

j_call: TRBJ2-7
clone_size: NA
v_call: TRBV6-5
d_call: TRBD1
cdr3_aa: CASRQGASGYEQYF
cdr3_nt: TGTGCCAGCAGACAGGGGGCCTCCGGCTACGAGCAGTACTTC

j_call: TRBJ2-5
clone_size: NA
v_call: TRBV15
d_call: TRBD2
cdr3_aa: CATSRPGLGGETQYF
cdr3_nt: TGTGCCACCAGCCGCCCGGGACTAGGGGGGGAGACCCAGTACTTC

j_call: TRBJ2-3
clone_size: NA
v_call: TRBV7-2
d_call: NA
cdr3_aa: CASSFMRPPDTQYF
cdr3_nt: TGTGCCAGCAGCTTTATGCGGCCCCCAGATACGCAGTATTTT

j_call: TRBJ1-5
clone_size: NA
v_call: TRBV28
d_call: TRBD1
cdr3_aa: CAGSFGTVGGIQPQHF
cdr3_nt: TGTGCCGGCAGTTTCGGGACAGTTGGGGGTATCCAGCCCCAGCATTTT

j_call: TRBJ2-2
clone_size: many
v_call: TRBV3-1
d_call: TRBD2
cdr3_aa: CASSLSGGGHRELFF
cdr3_nt: TGTGCCAGCAGCCTTAGCGGGGGAGGACACCGGGAGCTGTTTTTT

j_call: TRBJ1-3
clone_size: many
v_call: TRBV11-2
d_call: TRBD1
cdr3_aa: CASSHNAGTGDTIYF
cdr3_nt: TGTGCCAGCAGCCACAATGCCGGGACAGGGGACACCATATATTTT

j_call: TRBJ1-2
clone_size: many
v_call: TRBV6-5
d_call: NA
cdr3_aa: CASSSRVAGYTF
cdr3_nt: TGTGCCAGCAGTTCCAGGGTTGCGGGCTACACCTTC

j_call: TRBJ1-2
clone_size: many
v_call: TRBV5-3
d_call: NA
cdr3_aa: CARSCNRDLHGYTF
cdr3_nt: TGTGCCAGAAGCTGTAACAGGGACCTACATGGCTACACCTTC

j_call: TRBJ1-4
clone_size: many
v_call: TRBV6-5
d_call: NA
cdr3_aa: CASSYSYNEKLFF
cdr3_nt: TGTGCCAGCAGTTACTCCTACAATGAAAAACTGTTTTTT

j_call: TRBJ1-1
clone_size: few
v_call: TRBV2
d_call: NA
cdr3_aa: CASREGSSGNTEAFF
cdr3_nt: TGTGCCAGCAGGGAAGGGAGCAGTGGGAACACTGAAGCTTTCTTT

j_call: TRBJ1-4
clone_size: many
v_call: TRBV7-2
d_call: NA
cdr3_aa: CASSLGGNDEKLFF
cdr3_nt: TGTGCCAGCAGCTTAGGGGGGAATGATGAAAAACTGTTTTTT

j_call: TRBJ2-1
clone_size: many
v_call: TRBV14
d_call: NA
cdr3_aa: CASSAGFSYNEQFF
cdr3_nt: TGTGCCAGCAGCGCAGGGTTCTCCTACAATGAGCAGTTCTTC

j_call: TRBJ2-7
clone_size: NA
v_call: TRBV19
d_call: NA
cdr3_aa: CASSGRDSRYEQYF
cdr3_nt: TGTGCCAGTAGTGGGCGGGACAGCCGATACGAGCAGTACTTC

j_call: TRBJ2-5
clone_size: many
v_call: TRBV3-1
d_call: NA
cdr3_aa: CASSRRTDQETQYF
cdr3_nt: TGTGCCAGCAGCCGGCGGACAGATCAAGAGACCCAGTACTTC

j_call: TRBJ2-7
clone_size: many
v_call: TRBV20-1
d_call: NA
cdr3_aa: CSARGILSPYEQYF
cdr3_nt: TGCAGTGCTAGAGGAATACTATCCCCCTACGAGCAGTACTTC

j_call: TRBJ2-2
clone_size: few
v_call: TRBV3-1
d_call: TRBD1
cdr3_aa: CASSLRRQGNTGELFF
cdr3_nt: TGTGCCAGCAGCCTCCGGAGACAGGGGAACACCGGGGAGCTGTTTTTT

j_call: TRBJ2-2
clone_size: many
v_call: TRBV24-1
d_call: NA
cdr3_aa: CATSGVKTGRTGELFF
cdr3_nt: TGTGCCACCAGTGGGGTCAAGACAGGACGCACCGGGGAGCTGTTTTTT